This TCR beta chain stems from a study of CD8+ T cells in alopecia areata. Study as a whole: Among treated patients, oral tofacitinib was administered at 5 to 10 mg twice daily. Severity scores in treated patients reflected the percentage of scalp affected.

V was clipped by 5 bases and J by 1 base; unmatched bases: 5. From germline, CDR1 is SGHRS and CDR2 YFSETQ. The CDR3 runs 14 residues. Described treatment: oral pan-JAK inhibitor, 5-10 mg twice daily. Overall study findings and caveats: It was lesional scalp, especially alopecia totalis/universalis, that showed higher clonality than normal scalp. Under tofacitinib, fewer expanded CD8+ clones appeared among the top 100 scalp clones.

Comment on this clone: The antigen remains unidentified.

Isolated RNA was reverse transcribed into cDNA used as the sequencing template. The table came from immunoSEQ multiplex PCR; TCRdb's copy has only in-frame clones and leaves some out. The sample carries 200,000 to 250,000 clones, 35% to 45% recorded once. This clonotype was obtained from a human donor with alopecia areata. This chain connects TRBV5-1 to TRBJ1-1, with 7 bases aligning to TRBD1. The sample was CD4+ T cells sorted from blood, taken at approximately week 30, from a patient treated with tofacitinib. As DNA, the CDR3 is TGCGCCAGCAGTCAGGGACAGTCGAACACTGAAGCTTTCTTT. It encodes CASSQGQSNTEAFF.